Sequencing of this TCR beta chain was carried out in a study of shared clonotypes between healthy human individuals. The ends were cut back, 5 bases at V and 5 bases at J, with 9 bases in the middle. The CDR3 is 12 amino acids. Germline V gene lookup returns CDR1 MNHEY and CDR2 SVGAGI. Method: immunoSEQ multiplex PCR; TCRdb's copy keeps in-frame clones and lacks some. Among about 2.4 million clones listed, around 94% were seen once. Regarding this clone: The antigen is not known.

Whole-study findings and limits: Having only a few donors restricted how much genetic and exposure-history diversity was captured.

The rearrangement joins TRBV6-5 to TRBJ1-1; D not certain. The material sequenced was naive CD4+ T cells sorted from blood. The sample's subset: CD45RA+ positively selected. The clonotype comes from a man between 18 and 35 years old in good health. CDR3 sequence: CASSTWGTEAFF. The DNA for the CDR3 is TGTGCCAGCAGTACCTGGGGAACTGAAGCTTTCTTT.